The 14 T cell receptor beta chains presented below share a single source sample, sequenced in a study of immune evolution from preneoplasia to lung adenocarcinoma. The data were produced by immunoSEQ multiplex PCR, yet TCRdb's version contains in-frame clones alone and is incomplete. The sample holds some 41,000 clones, around 85% seen once. Specimen: FFPE invasive lung adenocarcinoma tissue. Source of these receptors: a person in their sixties or seventies with lung adenocarcinoma.

The chain carries TRBV5-1 and TRBJ2-1, with D hard to call. Trimming took 0 bases from V and 7 from J, leaving 11 bases between them. This CDR3 is built from 14 residues. CDR1 and CDR2 (germline): SGHRS, YFSETQ. For the CDR3, the DNA is TGCGCCAGCAGCTTGGCCGTTACTTATAATGAGCAGTTCTTC. Translated, it gives CASSLAVTYNEQFF.

V gene TRBV6-1 combines with J gene TRBJ1-1; D may be TRBD1 (5 bases). The germline CDR1 and CDR2 sequences are MNHNS and SASEGT. CDR3 length equals 15 residues. V was clipped by 2 bases and J by 0 bases, with 10 bases between them. CDR3 DNA sequence: TGTGCCAGCAGTGAACGGCGGGGGATGAACACTGAAGCTTTCTTT. Translating it yields CASSERRGMNTEAFF.

This CDR3 is CASSYRSRDTQYF. The DNA for the CDR3 is TGTGCCAGCAGTTATCGAAGTCGAGATACGCAGTATTTT. The chain carries TRBV27 and TRBJ2-3; no firm D call. The CDR3 extends over 13 amino acids. Trimming pared 4 bases from V and 5 bases from J, leaving 10 bases between. The germline gives CDR1 MNHEY, CDR2 SMNVEV (reference sequence).

The V call is TRBV18, the J call TRBJ1-1; weak D call: TRBD1 (5 bases). From germline, CDR1 is KGHSH and CDR2 LQKENI. V dropped 5 bases and J dropped 1 base, with 8 bases sitting between them. The CDR3 has 13 amino acids. The CDR3 loop reads CASSATENTEAFF. The CDR3 coding sequence is TGTGCCAGCTCAGCGACAGAGAACACTGAAGCTTTCTTT.

The rearrangement joins TRBV5-4 to TRBJ2-3, with D possibly being TRBD2 (5 bases). Per the germline V gene, CDR1 is SGHNT and CDR2 is YYREEE (reference sequence). CDR3 length: 15 residues. Trimming took off 2 bases at V and 1 base at J, with 11 bases between the two ends. CDR3 region: CASSFAGPGTDTQYF. CDR3 DNA: TGTGCCAGCAGCTTTGCGGGCCCTGGCACAGATACGCAGTATTTT.

The CDR3 DNA reads as TGTGCCACCAGCAGCGGTGCCTATGGCTACACCTTC. Amino acid sequence: CATSSGAYGYTF. The J gene is TRBJ1-2, the V gene TRBV15, with unresolved D. V lost 3 bases, J lost 4 bases, and 6 bases lay in between. Germline V CDR1 and CDR2: LNHNV, YYDKDF (reference sequence). The CDR3 totals 12 residues.

This rearrangement joins TRBV2 to TRBJ2-7; D is undetermined. Trimming removed 5 bases at V and 2 bases at J, with 10 bases between. Germline V gene sequence: CDR1 SNHLY, CDR2 FYNNEI. This CDR3 region has 13 residues. CDR3 in DNA: TGTGCCAGCAGTACGACGGTTACCTACGAGCAGTACTTC. Its protein is CASSTTVTYEQYF.

The V gene is TRBV11-2, the J gene TRBJ2-7; no clear D. Germline lookup yields CDR1 SGHAT and CDR2 FQNNGV. This CDR3 spans 13 amino acids. Trimming left V 0 bases short and J 4 bases short, with 7 bases between. CDR3 bases: TGTGCCAGCAGCTTAGATTCCGGGTACGAGCAGTACTTC. Protein sequence: CASSLDSGYEQYF.

The chain links TRBV7-6 to TRBJ2-2; D is undetermined. The CDR3 sequence is 16 residues long. The V end lost 1 base, the J end lost 1 base, and 10 bases lay between the germline ends. CDR1 and CDR2 from the germline V gene are SGHVS and FNYEAQ. CDR3 amino acids: CASSLGSVGNTGELFF. The DNA for the CDR3 is TGTGCCAGCAGCTTAGGTTCCGTGGGGAACACCGGGGAGCTGTTTTTT.

This clone is labeled medium-sized. This chain links TRBV9 with TRBJ2-7; a weak D match, TRBD2 (5 bases). Trimming cost V 4 bases and J 7 bases, with 15 bases left between them. This CDR3 has 13 residues. Germline loops: CDR1 SGDLS, CDR2 YYNGEE. The CDR3 bases are TGTGCCAGCAGCCCGAGCTTTCCGGGGGAGCAGTACTTC. Translating it yields CASSPSFPGEQYF.

V is TRBV11-3 and J is TRBJ2-6; TRBD1 matches 8 bases. The J segment lost 0 bases and the V segment lost 5 bases, leaving 0 bases of the junction unmatched. This CDR3 region has 15 residues. Germline lookup yields CDR1 SGHNT and CDR2 YENEEA. Here the CDR3 DNA reads TGTGCCAGCAGCACAGGGGGCTCTGGGGCCAACGTCCTGACTTTC. As protein: CASSTGGSGANVLTF.

In its sample, this clone was seen a few times. In nucleotides, the CDR3 is TGTGCCAGCAGTAGCAGGAGAGAAGAGAACACCATATATTTT. It encodes CASSSRREENTIYF. The chain is built from TRBV6-4 and TRBJ1-3; D ambiguous. This CDR3 comprises 14 residues. The V end lost 5 bases, the J end lost 7 bases, and 15 bases lay between the germline ends. CDR1 is MRHNA and CDR2 is SNTAGT in the germline V gene.

The CDR3 protein is CASSLGLAGEQYF. The CDR3 nucleotides are TGTGCCAGCAGCTTGGGACTAGCAGGCGAGCAGTACTTC. The chain recombines TRBV7-2 with TRBJ2-7; TRBD2 aligns across 9 bases. CDR3 length: 13 amino acids. Germline lookup yields CDR1 SGHTA and CDR2 FQGNSA. J gave up 6 bases and V 3 bases, and 3 bases lay outside the gene matches.

The DNA of the CDR3 is TGCGCCAGCAGCTCGGGGACCTACGGCTACACCTTC. This gives the protein CASSSGTYGYTF. V gene TRBV5-1 combines with J gene TRBJ1-2; a possible D gene is TRBD1 (5 bases). Germline CDR1 reads SGHRS; CDR2 reads YFSETQ. The CDR3 is 12 residues long. Deletions cut 3 bases from V and 8 bases from J, with 11 bases between.